The source of this TCR beta chain is a study of T cell changes during pregnancy in multiple sclerosis (dated by TCRdb to between 2018 and 2021). About the study as a whole: Changes in the T cell repertoire over the course of pregnancy were examined in this study in women with multiple sclerosis.

From cysteine to phenylalanine, the CDR3 is 12 amino acids long. The DNA shown is the 36-base CDR3, in frame from base 1. Trimming costs V 5 bases and J 5 bases, and their ends lie 9 bases apart. The germline V gene yields SGHTA for CDR1 and FQGTGA for CDR2. For this clone: No antigen is known for it. Per-nucleotide qualities are absent, and no much larger clonotype sits a single base away.

Library prep was done by the immunoSEQ multiplex PCR assay. TCRdb holds this immuneACCESS table with in-frame rearrangements only. Some clones are missing; in checked studies, unresolved V genes explain under half, and the rest has no known cause. The sample table records about 56,000 clones; around nine tenths of these occur just once. The top ten clonotypes cover around 2.3% of the sample. This specimen was peripheral blood, taken in the first trimester of pregnancy. The clonotype originates from a female donor in good health, enrolled as a control in a pregnancy study. This sequence uses TRBV7-3 and TRBJ2-5; the D gene cannot be named for sure. The CDR3 region reads CASSVPRETQYF. The nucleotides read TGTGCCAGCAGCGTCCCCAGGGAGACCCAGTACTTC.